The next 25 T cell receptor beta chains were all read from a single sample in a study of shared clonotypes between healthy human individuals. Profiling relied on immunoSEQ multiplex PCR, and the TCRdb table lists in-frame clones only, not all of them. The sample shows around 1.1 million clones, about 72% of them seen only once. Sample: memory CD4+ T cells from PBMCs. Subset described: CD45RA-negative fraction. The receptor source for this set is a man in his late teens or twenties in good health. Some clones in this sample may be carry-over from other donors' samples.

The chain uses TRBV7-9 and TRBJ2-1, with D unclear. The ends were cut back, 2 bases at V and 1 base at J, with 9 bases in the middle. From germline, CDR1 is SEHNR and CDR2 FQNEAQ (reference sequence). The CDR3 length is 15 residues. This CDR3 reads CASSLRAPSYNEQFF. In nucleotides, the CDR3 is TGTGCCAGCAGCTTAAGGGCCCCTTCCTACAATGAGCAGTTCTTC.

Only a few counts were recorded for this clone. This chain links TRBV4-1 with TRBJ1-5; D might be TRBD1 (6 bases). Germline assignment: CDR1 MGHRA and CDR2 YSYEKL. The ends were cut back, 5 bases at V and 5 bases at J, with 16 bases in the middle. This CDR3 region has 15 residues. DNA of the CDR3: TGCGCCAGCAGCTGGGGGCAGGGGAACGATCAGCCCCAGCATTTT. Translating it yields CASSWGQGNDQPQHF.

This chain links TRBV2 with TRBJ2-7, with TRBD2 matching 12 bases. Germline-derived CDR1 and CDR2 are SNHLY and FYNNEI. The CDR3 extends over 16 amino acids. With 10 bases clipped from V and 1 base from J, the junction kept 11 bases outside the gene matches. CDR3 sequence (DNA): TGTGCCATAACTAGAATAACTAGCGGGAGGTCCTACGAGCAGTACTTC. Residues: CAITRITSGRSYEQYF.

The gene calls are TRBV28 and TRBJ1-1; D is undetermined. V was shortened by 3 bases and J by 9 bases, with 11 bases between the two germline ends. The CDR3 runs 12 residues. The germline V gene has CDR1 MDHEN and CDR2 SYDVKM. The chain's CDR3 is CASSFLRDKAFF. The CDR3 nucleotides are TGTGCCAGCAGTTTCCTCCGGGATAAAGCTTTCTTT.

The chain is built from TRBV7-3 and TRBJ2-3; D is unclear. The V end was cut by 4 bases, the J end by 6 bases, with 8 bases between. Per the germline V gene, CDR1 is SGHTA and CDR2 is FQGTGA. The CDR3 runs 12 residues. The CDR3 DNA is TGTGCCAGCAGCTCCGGTCCGGATACGCAGTATTTT. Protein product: CASSSGPDTQYF.

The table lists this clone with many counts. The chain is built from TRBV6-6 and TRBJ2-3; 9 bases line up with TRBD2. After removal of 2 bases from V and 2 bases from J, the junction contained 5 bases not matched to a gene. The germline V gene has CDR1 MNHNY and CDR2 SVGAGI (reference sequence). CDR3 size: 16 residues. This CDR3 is CASSYSSGRVTDTQYF. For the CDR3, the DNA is TGTGCCAGCAGTTACAGTAGCGGGAGAGTCACAGATACGCAGTATTTT.

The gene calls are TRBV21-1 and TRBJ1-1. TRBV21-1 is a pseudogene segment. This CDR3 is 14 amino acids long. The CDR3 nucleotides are TGTGCCAGCAGCACATTCAGAGAGGACACTGAAGCTTTCTTT. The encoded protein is CASSTFREDTEAFF.

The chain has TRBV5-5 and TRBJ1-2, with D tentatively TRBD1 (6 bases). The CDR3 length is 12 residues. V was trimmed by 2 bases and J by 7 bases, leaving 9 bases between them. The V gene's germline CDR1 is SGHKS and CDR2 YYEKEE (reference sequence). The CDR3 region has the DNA TGTGCCAGCAGCTTACGGGACACTGGCTACACCTTC. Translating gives CASSLRDTGYTF.

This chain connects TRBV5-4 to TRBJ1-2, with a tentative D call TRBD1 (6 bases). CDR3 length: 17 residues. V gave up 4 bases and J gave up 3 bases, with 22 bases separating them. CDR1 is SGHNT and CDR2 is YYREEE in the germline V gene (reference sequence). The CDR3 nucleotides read TGTGCCAGCAGCGTCGGTAAAAGGACAGCTCCGGACTATGGCTACACCTTC. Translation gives CASSVGKRTAPDYGYTF.

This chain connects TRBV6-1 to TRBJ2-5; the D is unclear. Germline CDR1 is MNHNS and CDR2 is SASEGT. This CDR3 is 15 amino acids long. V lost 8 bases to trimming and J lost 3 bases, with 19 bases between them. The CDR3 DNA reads TGTGCCAGCCGGGTGGAGCGAGGTACCAAAGAGACCCAGTACTTC. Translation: CASRVERGTKETQYF.

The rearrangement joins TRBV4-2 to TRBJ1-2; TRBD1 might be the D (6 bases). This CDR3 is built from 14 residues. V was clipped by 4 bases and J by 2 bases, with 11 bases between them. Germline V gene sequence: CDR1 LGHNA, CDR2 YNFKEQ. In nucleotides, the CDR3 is TGTGCCAGCAGCCTAAGGGACACCAACTATGGCTACACCTTC. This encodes CASSLRDTNYGYTF.

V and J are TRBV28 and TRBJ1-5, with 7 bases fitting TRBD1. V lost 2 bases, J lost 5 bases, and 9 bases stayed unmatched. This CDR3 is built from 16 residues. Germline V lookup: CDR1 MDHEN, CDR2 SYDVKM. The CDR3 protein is CASSLRGGVIDQPQHF. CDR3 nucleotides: TGTGCCAGCAGTTTAAGAGGGGGCGTCATTGATCAGCCCCAGCATTTT.

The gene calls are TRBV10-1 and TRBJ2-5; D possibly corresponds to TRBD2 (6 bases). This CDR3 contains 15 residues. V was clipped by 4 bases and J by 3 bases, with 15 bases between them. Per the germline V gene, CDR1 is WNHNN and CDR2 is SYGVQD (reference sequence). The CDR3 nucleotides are TGCGCCAGCAGTGCTCTGAGCGGGTGGAAAGAGACCCAGTACTTC. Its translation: CASSALSGWKETQYF.

CDR3 in DNA: TGTGCCATCAGTGATGCCTACGAGCAGTACTTC. This gives the protein CAISDAYEQYF. The genes are TRBV10-3 and TRBJ2-7; no reliable D call. Between the trimmed V and J ends, which lost 3 bases and 2 bases, there was a span of 2 bases. This CDR3 contains 11 residues. In germline, CDR1 is ENHRY, CDR2 SYGVKD.

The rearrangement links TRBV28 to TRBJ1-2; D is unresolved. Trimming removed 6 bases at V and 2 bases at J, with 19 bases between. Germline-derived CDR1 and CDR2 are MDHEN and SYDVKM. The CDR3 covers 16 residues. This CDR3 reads CASSPAGTLRNYGYTF. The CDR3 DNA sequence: TGTGCCAGCAGCCCCGCGGGAACCCTGAGGAACTATGGCTACACCTTC.

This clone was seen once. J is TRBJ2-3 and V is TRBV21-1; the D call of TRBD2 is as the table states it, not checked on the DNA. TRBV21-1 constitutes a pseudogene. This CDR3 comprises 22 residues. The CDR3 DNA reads TGTGCCAGCAGCAAAGCCGTCCTAGCGGGAGTCCAGGTGCCCTCTAGCACAGATACGCAGTATTTT. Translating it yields CASSKAVLAGVQVPSSTDTQYF.

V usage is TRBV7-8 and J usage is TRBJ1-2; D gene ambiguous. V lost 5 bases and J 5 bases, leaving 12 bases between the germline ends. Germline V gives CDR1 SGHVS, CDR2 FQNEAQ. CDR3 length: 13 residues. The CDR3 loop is CASSIRTFYGYTF. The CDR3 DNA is TGTGCCAGCAGCATCAGGACCTTTTATGGCTACACCTTC.

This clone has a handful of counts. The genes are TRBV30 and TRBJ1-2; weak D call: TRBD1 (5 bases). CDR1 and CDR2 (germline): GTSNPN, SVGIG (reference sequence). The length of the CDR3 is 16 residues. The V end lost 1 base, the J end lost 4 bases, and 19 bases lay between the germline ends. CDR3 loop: CAWSEVQWGIAYGYTF. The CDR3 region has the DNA TGTGCCTGGAGTGAGGTCCAATGGGGGATCGCCTATGGCTACACCTTC. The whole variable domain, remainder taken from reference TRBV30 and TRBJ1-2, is SQTIHQWPATLVQPVGSPLSLECTVEGTSNPNLYWYRQAAGRGLQLLFYSVGIGQISSEVPQNLSASRPQDRQFILSSKKLLLSDSGFYLCAWSEVQWGIAYGYTFGSGTRLTVV.

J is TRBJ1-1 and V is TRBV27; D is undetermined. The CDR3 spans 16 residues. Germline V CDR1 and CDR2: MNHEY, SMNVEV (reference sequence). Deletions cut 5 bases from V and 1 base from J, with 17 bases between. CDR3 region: CASSLGNQKPNTEAFF. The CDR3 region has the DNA TGTGCCAGCAGTCTAGGAAATCAGAAGCCGAACACTGAAGCTTTCTTT.

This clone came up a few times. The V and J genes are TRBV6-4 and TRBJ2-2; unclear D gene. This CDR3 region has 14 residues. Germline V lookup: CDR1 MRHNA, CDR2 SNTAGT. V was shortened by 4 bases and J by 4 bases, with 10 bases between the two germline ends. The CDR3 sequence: CASSVQKGTGELFF. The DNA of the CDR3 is TGTGCCAGCAGTGTCCAGAAGGGCACCGGGGAGCTGTTTTTT.

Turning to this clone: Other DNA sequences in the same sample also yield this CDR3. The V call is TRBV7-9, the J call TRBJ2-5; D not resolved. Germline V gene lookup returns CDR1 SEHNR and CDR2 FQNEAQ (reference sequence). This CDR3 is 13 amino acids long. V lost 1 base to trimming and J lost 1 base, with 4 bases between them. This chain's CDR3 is CASSLGSQETQYF. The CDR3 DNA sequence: TGTGCCAGCAGCTTAGGTAGCCAAGAGACCCAGTACTTC. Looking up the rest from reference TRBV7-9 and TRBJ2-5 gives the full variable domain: DTGVSQNPRHKITKRGQNVTFRCDPISEHNRLYWYRQTLGQGPEFLTYFQNEAQLEKSRLLSDRFSAERPKGSFSTLEIQRTEQGDSAMYLCASSLGSQETQYFGPGTRLLVL.

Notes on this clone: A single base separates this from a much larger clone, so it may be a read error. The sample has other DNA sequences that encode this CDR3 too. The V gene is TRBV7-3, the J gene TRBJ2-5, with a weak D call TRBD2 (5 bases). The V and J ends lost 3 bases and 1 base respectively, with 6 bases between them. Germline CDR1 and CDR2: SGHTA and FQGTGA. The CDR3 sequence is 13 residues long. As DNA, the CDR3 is TGTGCCAGCAGCTTGCGGGCCCAAGAGACCCAGTACTTC. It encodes CASSLRAQETQYF.

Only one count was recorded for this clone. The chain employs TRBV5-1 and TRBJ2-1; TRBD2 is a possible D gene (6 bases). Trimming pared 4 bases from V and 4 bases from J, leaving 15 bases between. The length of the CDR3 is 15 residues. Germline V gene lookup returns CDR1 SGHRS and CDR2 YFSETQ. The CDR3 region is CASSKGLSEYNEQFF. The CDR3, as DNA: TGCGCCAGCAGCAAAGGACTATCGGAGTACAATGAGCAGTTCTTC.

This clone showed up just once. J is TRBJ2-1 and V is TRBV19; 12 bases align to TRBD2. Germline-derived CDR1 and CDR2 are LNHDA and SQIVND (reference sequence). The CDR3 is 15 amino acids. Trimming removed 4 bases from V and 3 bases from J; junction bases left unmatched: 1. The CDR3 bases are TGTGCCAGTAGTACGACTAGCGGGGGCTACAATGAGCAGTTCTTC. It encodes CASSTTSGGYNEQFF.

CDR3 residues: CASSSSTGGEQYF. DNA of the CDR3: TGTGCCAGCAGCTCCAGCACGGGAGGCGAGCAGTACTTC. V gene TRBV7-8 combines with J gene TRBJ2-7; TRBD2 matches 7 bases. Germline lookup yields CDR1 SGHVS and CDR2 FQNEAQ. Losses at the gene ends were 4 bases for V and 6 bases for J; bases not matched to a gene: 6. The CDR3 sequence is 13 residues long.